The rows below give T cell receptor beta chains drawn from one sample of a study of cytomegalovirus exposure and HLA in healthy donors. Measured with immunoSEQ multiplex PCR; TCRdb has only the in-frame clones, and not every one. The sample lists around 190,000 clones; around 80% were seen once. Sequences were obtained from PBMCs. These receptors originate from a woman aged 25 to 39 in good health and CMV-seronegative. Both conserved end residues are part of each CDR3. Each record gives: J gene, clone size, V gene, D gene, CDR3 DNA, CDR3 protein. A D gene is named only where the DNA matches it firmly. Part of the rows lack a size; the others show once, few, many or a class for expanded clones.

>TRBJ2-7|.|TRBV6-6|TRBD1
TGTGCCAGCAGACCTACGGGACAGGCAGACTACGAGCAGTACTTC
CASRPTGQADYEQYF
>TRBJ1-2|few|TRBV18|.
TGTGCCAGCTCACCCCAGGGGAGCGGCTATGGCTACACCTTC
CASSPQGSGYGYTF
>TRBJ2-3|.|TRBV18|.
TGTGCCAGCTCACCGGGACTCCTCGGGGATACGCAGTATTTT
CASSPGLLGDTQYF
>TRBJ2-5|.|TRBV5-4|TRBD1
TGTGCCAGCAGCCCCCGACAGGGCAGGGGGTTAGGTAAAGAGACCCAGTACTTC
CASSPRQGRGLGKETQYF
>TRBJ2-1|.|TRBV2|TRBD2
TGTGCCAGCAGTCCCGGGACTAGCGCAGATGAGCAGTTCTTC
CASSPGTSADEQFF
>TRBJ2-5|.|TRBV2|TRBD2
TGTGCCAGCACCCAACTAGCGGGAGAATCAGAGACCCAGTACTTC
CASTQLAGESETQYF
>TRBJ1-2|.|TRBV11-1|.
TGTGCCAGCAGCTTAGGTTCGATGGGGCGCAAGGATGGCTACACCTTC
CASSLGSMGRKDGYTF
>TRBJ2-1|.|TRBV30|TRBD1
TGTGCCTGGACCCCCAGGGGGTTCAATGAGCAGTTCTTC
CAWTPRGFNEQFF
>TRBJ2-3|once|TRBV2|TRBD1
TGTGCCAGCGGTATCTATACAGGGGGAGATACGCAGTATTTT
CASGIYTGGDTQYF
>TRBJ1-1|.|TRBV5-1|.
TGCGCCAGCACCTCGCGGGCCACGAGGAACACTGAAGCTTTCTTT
CASTSRATRNTEAFF
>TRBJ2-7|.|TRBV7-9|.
TGTGCCAGCAGCGAGAGAGGGTCCAGGTCGCCTTCCGAGCAGTACTTC
CASSERGSRSPSEQYF
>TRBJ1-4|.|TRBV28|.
TGTGCCAGCAGTCCATTACGGGGACTGACTAATGAAAAACTGTTTTTT
CASSPLRGLTNEKLFF
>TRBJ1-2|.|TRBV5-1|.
TGCGCCAGCAGCTTGGCCGCGGGCACCTATGGCTACACCTTC
CASSLAAGTYGYTF
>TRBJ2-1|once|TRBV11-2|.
TGTGCCAGCAGCTTAGGACAGCGTTCCTACAATGAGCAGTTCTTC
CASSLGQRSYNEQFF
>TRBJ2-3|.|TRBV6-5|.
TGTGCCAGCAGTTACTACGGAGGACCAGATACGCAGTATTTT
CASSYYGGPDTQYF
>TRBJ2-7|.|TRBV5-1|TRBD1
TGCGCCAGCAGCTTCCAGGGGGCGGGTGGCGAGCAGTACTTC
CASSFQGAGGEQYF
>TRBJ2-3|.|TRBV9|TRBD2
TGTGCCAGCAGCCCGGCGGGGGGGCGTTTCACAGATACGCAGTATTTT
CASSPAGGRFTDTQYF
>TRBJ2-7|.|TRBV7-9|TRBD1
TGTGCCAGCAGCTCCGGGACAGTGAGCTCCTACGAGCAGTACTTC
CASSSGTVSSYEQYF
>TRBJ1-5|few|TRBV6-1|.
TGTGCCAGCAGGGACCCAGGGCGGCAGCCCCAGCATTTT
CASRDPGRQPQHF
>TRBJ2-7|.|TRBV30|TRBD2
TGTGCCTGGAGTGCAGTGCGGGAGCGGGAGCAGTACTTC
CAWSAVREREQYF
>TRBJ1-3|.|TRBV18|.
TGTGCCAGCTCACCTCGGGACTCCACTGGGTCCGGAAACACCATATATTTT
CASSPRDSTGSGNTIYF
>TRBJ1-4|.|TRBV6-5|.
TGTGCCAGCAGACGAAGAAGGGGTAATGAAAAACTGTTTTTT
CASRRRRGNEKLFF
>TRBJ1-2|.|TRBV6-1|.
TGTGCCAGCAGGCCTGACATCTACTATGGCTACACCTTC
CASRPDIYYGYTF
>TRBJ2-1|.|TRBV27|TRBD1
TGTGCCAGCAGTAAAGACAGGGACGGTGAGCAGTTCTTC
CASSKDRDGEQFF
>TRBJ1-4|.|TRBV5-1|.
TGCGCCAGCAGCTACCAAGGAGCAACTAATGAAAAACTGTTTTTT
CASSYQGATNEKLFF
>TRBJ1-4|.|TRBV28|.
TGTGCCAGCAGGGAGAGTTTAAATGAAAAACTGTTTTTT
CASRESLNEKLFF
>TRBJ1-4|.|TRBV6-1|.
TGTGCCAGTTACACACAGGAAAAACTGTTTTTT
CASYTQEKLFF
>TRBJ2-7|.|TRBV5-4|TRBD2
TGTGCCAGCAGCTTAGCCGTCGGGGGGGAGCAGTACTTC
CASSLAVGGEQYF
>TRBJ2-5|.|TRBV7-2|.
TGTGCCAGCAGCCCGGCGGGGTTAGAGACCCAGTACTTC
CASSPAGLETQYF
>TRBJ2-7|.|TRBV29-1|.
TGCAGCGCCTCAGGGGTAGGCTTCTACGAGCAGTACTTC
CSASGVGFYEQYF
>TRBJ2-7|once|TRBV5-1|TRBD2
TGCGCCAGCAGCCTAATTCCTAGGGCGGGAGCCCTCTACGAGCAGTACTTC
CASSLIPRAGALYEQYF
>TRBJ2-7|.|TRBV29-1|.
TGCAGCGTGGCCCAGAGGTTTAGCGAGCAGTACTTC
CSVAQRFSEQYF
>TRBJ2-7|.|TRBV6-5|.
TGTGCCAGCAGGGCCGAGCGGATAAGCTCCTACGAGCAGTACTTC
CASRAERISSYEQYF
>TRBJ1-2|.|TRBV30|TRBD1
TGTGCCTGGACCGGGGGACAGGCGGTTTTAAACTATGGCTACACCTTC
CAWTGGQAVLNYGYTF
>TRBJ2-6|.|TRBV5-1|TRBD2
TGCGCCAGCAGCCGTCCCGGGACTAGCGGGAGGAGCTCTGGGGCCAACGTCCTGACTTTC
CASSRPGTSGRSSGANVLTF
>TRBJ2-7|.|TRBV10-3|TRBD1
TGTGCCACCGCCCCGGGACAGGGATCCTACGAGCAGTACTTC
CATAPGQGSYEQYF
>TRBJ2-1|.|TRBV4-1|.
TGCGCCAGCAGCCAAGTCCCGCGGGACTGGTACAATGAGCAGTTCTTC
CASSQVPRDWYNEQFF
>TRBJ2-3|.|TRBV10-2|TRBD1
TGCGCCAGCACGAGACAGGGAAAATCCACAGATACGCAGTATTTT
CASTRQGKSTDTQYF
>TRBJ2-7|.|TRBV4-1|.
TGCGCCAGCAGCCACGCTACAGGGTTCTCCTACGAGCAGTACTTC
CASSHATGFSYEQYF
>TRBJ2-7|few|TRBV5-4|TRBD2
TGTGCCAGCAGCTTCAAGCGACTAGCGGCCAGCTCCTACGAGCAGTACTTC
CASSFKRLAASSYEQYF
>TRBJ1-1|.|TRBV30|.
TGTGCCTGGGGGGGAGGGGGTTTAGTGACTGAAGCTTTCTTT
CAWGGGGLVTEAFF
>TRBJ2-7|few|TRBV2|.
TGTGCCAGCAGCAGTGGGCGCAGGGACGAGCAGTACTTC
CASSSGRRDEQYF
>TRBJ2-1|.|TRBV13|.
TGTGCCAGCAGCGAAAGAGGTGGGCAGTTCTTC
CASSERGGQFF
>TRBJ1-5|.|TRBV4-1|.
TGCGCCAGCAGCCTTGACAGGAATCAGCCCCAGCATTTT
CASSLDRNQPQHF
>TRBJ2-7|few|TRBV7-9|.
TGTGCCAGCAGCTCGACTAGATTCTACGAGCAGTACTTC
CASSSTRFYEQYF
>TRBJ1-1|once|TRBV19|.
TGTGCCAGTAGTATAGAGGGAGGGGCGGCTTTCTTT
CASSIEGGAAFF
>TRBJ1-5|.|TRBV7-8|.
TGTGCCAGCAGCTTCGAACAGGGAAACCTAAATCAGCCCCAGCATTTT
CASSFEQGNLNQPQHF
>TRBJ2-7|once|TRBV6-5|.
TGTGCCAGCAGTACTGCTGTCTACGAGCAGTACTTC
CASSTAVYEQYF
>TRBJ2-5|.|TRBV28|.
TGTGCCAGCACCGAAAATCACAGGGATATAGAGACCCAGTACTTC
CASTENHRDIETQYF
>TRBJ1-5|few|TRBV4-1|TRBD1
TGCGCCAGCAGCTACGGACAGGGCACCAGACAGCCCCAGCATTTT
CASSYGQGTRQPQHF
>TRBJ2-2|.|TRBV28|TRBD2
TGTGCCAGCAGTCCCCTCCCGAGGGCAGGCCGGCCCCGGGGGGGCGGGGAGCTGTTTTTT
CASSPLPRAGRPRGGGELFF
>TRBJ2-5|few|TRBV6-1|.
TGTGCCAGCAGCCCAAGCTGGTCAGGAGAGACCCAGTACTTC
CASSPSWSGETQYF
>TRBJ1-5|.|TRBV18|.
TGTGCCAGCTCACCTGCTAGGAACAATCAGCCCCAGCATTTT
CASSPARNNQPQHF
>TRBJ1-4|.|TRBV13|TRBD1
TGTGCCAGCAGCATCTGGACAGGGGAAAAACTGTTTTTT
CASSIWTGEKLFF
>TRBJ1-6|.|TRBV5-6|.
TGTGCCAGCAGCTTGAATTGGGCAGAGAGCTCCTATAATTCACCCCTCCACTTT
CASSLNWAESSYNSPLHF